This entry lists 31 T cell receptor beta chains sequenced from one sample in a study of vaccination effects on CD4 cells after COVID-19. Prior to sequencing, the ViraFEST assay stimulated PBMC with viral peptide pools, which expanded the antigen-specific CD4+ T cells. It was after approximately 10 days of culture that CD4+ T cells were isolated. These receptors have no identified antigens. Sequenced by immunoSEQ multiplex PCR; TCRdb stores in-frame clones only, minus some. The sample lists tens of thousands of clones; 75% to 90% were seen once. The sample was CD4+ T cells from PBMCs cultured with HCoV-229E spike peptides, taken before COVID-19 vaccination. The receptors originated from a human donor who received a COVID-19 vaccine.

The J gene is TRBJ2-5, the V gene TRBV30; D gene uncertain. Trimming took off 0 bases at V and 2 bases at J, with 10 bases between the two ends. Germline V lookup: CDR1 GTSNPN, CDR2 SVGIG (reference sequence). The CDR3 sequence is 14 residues long. In DNA, the CDR3 is TGTGCCTGGAGTGTATCGCAGTGGCAAGAGACCCAGTACTTC. Encoded protein: CAWSVSQWQETQYF.

The V gene is TRBV30, the J gene TRBJ2-1; D is ambiguous. This CDR3 is 11 amino acids long. The germline CDR1 and CDR2 sequences are GTSNPN and SVGIG (reference sequence). V lost 3 bases to trimming and J lost 4 bases, with 4 bases between them. This CDR3 is CAWSKYNEQFF. Written as DNA, the CDR3 is TGTGCCTGGAGCAAGTACAATGAGCAGTTCTTC.

The CDR3 DNA reads TGTGCCAGCAGCACGTGGACCGGATCCCACACCGGGGAGCTGTTTTTT. Residues: CASSTWTGSHTGELFF. The rearrangement uses TRBV7-2 and TRBJ2-2; D remains unclear. Germline CDR1 is SGHTA and CDR2 is FQGNSA. The V end was cut by 5 bases, the J end by 3 bases, with 16 bases between. The CDR3 extends over 16 amino acids.

This chain connects TRBV27 to TRBJ1-2; maybe TRBD1 (5 bases). CDR1 is MNHEY and CDR2 is SMNVEV in the germline V gene (reference sequence). This CDR3 is built from 12 residues. V lost 5 bases, J lost 5 bases, and 9 bases lay in between. The CDR3 region has the DNA TGTGCCAGCAGTACCGGGGCGTATGGCTACACCTTC. Translated, it gives CASSTGAYGYTF.

V gene TRBV18 combines with J gene TRBJ2-1; D gene uncertain. Trimming removed 1 base from V and 7 bases from J, with 17 bases in between. Germline CDR1 reads KGHSH; CDR2 reads LQKENI. The CDR3 contains 16 residues. CDR3 coding DNA: TGTGCCAGCTCACCACACACCCTAAACGAGTTTAATGAGCAGTTCTTC. Protein sequence: CASSPHTLNEFNEQFF.

This chain connects TRBV12-2 to TRBJ2-6. TRBV12-2 is termed a pseudogene. The CDR3 sequence is 15 residues long. The DNA for the CDR3 is TGTGCACGAGACAGAGGGTTCTCTGGGGCCAACGTCCTGACTTTC. It specifies CARDRGFSGANVLTF.

This clone was seen more than once but under ten times. The chain has TRBV12-3 or TRBV12-4 and TRBJ2-1; 7 bases are shared with TRBD2. The CDR3 sequence is 12 residues long. The trim removed 8 bases at V and 10 bases at J, leaving 8 bases unmatched. The CDR3 nucleotides are TGTGCCAGCTCCATGACTAGCCGGGAGCAGTTCTTC. It is translated as CASSMTSREQFF.

This chain connects TRBV6-5 to TRBJ1-6, with 7 bases identical to TRBD1. The germline CDR1 and CDR2 sequences are MNHEY and SVGAGI. Trimming cost V 8 bases and J 9 bases; bases outside gene matches: 10. The CDR3 length is 14 residues. This CDR3 is CASHNRGGSSPLHF. The CDR3 region has the DNA TGTGCCAGCCATAACAGGGGAGGATCTTCACCCCTCCACTTT.

This chain connects TRBV19 to TRBJ2-5, with TRBD2 identical over 12 bases. Germline trimming cut 4 bases from V and 4 bases from J; bases unmatched to any gene: 4. CDR1 and CDR2 from the germline V gene are LNHDA and SQIVND (reference sequence). This CDR3 is 15 amino acids long. In DNA, the CDR3 is TGTGCCAGTAGTACCTCGACTAGCGGGGGAGAGACCCAGTACTTC. Its translation is CASSTSTSGGETQYF.

V usage is TRBV6-5 and J usage is TRBJ2-7; TRBD1 is a possible D gene (6 bases). V was trimmed by 5 bases and J by 0 bases, leaving 14 bases between them. CDR1 is MNHEY and CDR2 is SVGAGI in the germline V gene. The CDR3 has 15 amino acids. In DNA form, the CDR3 reads TGTGCCAGCAGTCTAAACAGGGACCCCTCCTACGAGCAGTACGTC. As protein: CASSLNRDPSYEQYV.

The chain employs TRBV10-3 and TRBJ2-5; D may match TRBD1 or TRBD2 (6 bases each). The CDR3 loop spans 15 amino acids. Trimming removed 1 base at V and 1 base at J, with 10 bases between. Germline CDR1 reads ENHRY; CDR2 reads SYGVKD. The CDR3 protein is CAISEWGAGQETQYF. Written as DNA, the CDR3 is TGTGCCATCAGTGAGTGGGGGGCAGGCCAAGAGACCCAGTACTTC.

This clone was observed a few times. The CDR3 here is CAWSESANYGYTF. CDR3 DNA: TGTGCCTGGAGCGAGTCCGCTAACTATGGCTACACCTTC. The V and J genes are TRBV30 and TRBJ1-2; D unresolved. Germline V CDR1 and CDR2: GTSNPN, SVGIG (reference sequence). Trimming left V 3 bases short and J 0 bases short, with 8 bases between. The CDR3 contains 13 residues.

The chain has TRBV10-3 and TRBJ1-2; D remains ambiguous. Germline CDR1 reads ENHRY; CDR2 reads SYGVKD. The CDR3 loop spans 13 amino acids. V was trimmed by 0 bases and J by 8 bases, leaving 10 bases between them. The CDR3 DNA reads as TGTGCCATCAGTGAGTCCGGCGGTGGAGGCTACACCTTC. Translated: CAISESGGGGYTF.

The chain uses TRBV6-2 or TRBV6-3 and TRBJ2-3; tentative D call: TRBD2 (7 bases). CDR3 length: 18 residues. The V gene lost 6 bases and the J gene lost 2 bases, with 24 bases spanning the gap. Germline CDR1 and CDR2: MNHEY and SVGEGT. The CDR3 nucleotides are TGTGCCAGCAGCTATTCATTACGGGGGGCCGCTACCACAGATACGCAGTATTTT. Encoded protein: CASSYSLRGAATTDTQYF.

The chain employs TRBV5-1 and TRBJ1-4; D may be TRBD1 (5 bases). The CDR3 contains 15 residues. The V end was cut by 1 base, the J end by 8 bases, with 15 bases between. Germline CDR1 SGHRS, CDR2 YFSETQ. The CDR3 region is CASSLSRQGHEKLFF. The CDR3 bases are TGCGCCAGCAGCTTGAGCCGCCAGGGTCACGAAAAACTGTTTTTT. The full variable domain, completed using reference TRBV5-1 and TRBJ1-4, is KAGVTQTPRYLIKTRGQQVTLSCSPISGHRSVSWYQQTPGQGLQFLFEYFSETQRNKGNFPGRFSGRQFSNSRSEMNVSTLELGDSALYLCASSLSRQGHEKLFFGSGTQLSVL.

This rearrangement joins TRBV5-6 to TRBJ2-7, with unresolved D. CDR1 is SGHDT and CDR2 is YYEEEE in the germline V gene. Trimming took 3 bases from V and 0 from J, leaving 1 base between them. CDR3 length: 11 amino acids. This chain's CDR3 is CASSYSYEQYV. The CDR3 DNA reads TGTGCCAGCAGCTACTCCTACGAGCAGTACGTC.

The CDR3: CASSVASEMKAEAFF. The CDR3 DNA reads as TGTGCCAGCAGCGTAGCTTCGGAGATGAAGGCTGAAGCTTTCTTT. The chain uses TRBV9 and TRBJ1-1; no clear D. Germline CDR1 SGDLS, CDR2 YYNGEE. The length of the CDR3 is 15 residues. The V end lost 0 bases, the J end lost 6 bases, and 15 bases lay between the germline ends.

This clone was seen only once. This chain joins TRBV5-5 and TRBJ2-3; TRBD1 matches 8 bases. V dropped 4 bases and J dropped 4; count of bases not matched to a gene: 14. Germline lookup yields CDR1 SGHKS and CDR2 YYEKEE (reference sequence). The CDR3 has 17 residues. The CDR3 sequence: CASSIRAGQGRSDTQYF. CDR3 sequence (DNA): TGTGCCAGCAGCATCCGGGCCGGACAGGGAAGGTCAGATACGCAGTATTTT. Filled out from reference TRBV5-5 and TRBJ2-3, the complete variable domain reads DAGVTQSPTHLIKTRGQQVTLRCSPISGHKSVSWYQQVLGQGPQFIFQYYEKEERGRGNFPDRFSARQFPNYSSELNVNALLLGDSALYLCASSIRAGQGRSDTQYFGPGTRLTVL.

The rearrangement uses TRBV5-1 and TRBJ2-1; 13 bases fit TRBD2. CDR1 and CDR2 (germline): SGHRS, YFSETQ. The CDR3 contains 17 residues. The ends lost 4 bases at V and 5 bases at J; junction bases unmatched: 9. The DNA for the CDR3 is TGCGCCAGCAGCCCAACAGCCGGGACTAGCGGGAACAATGAGCAGTTCTTC. It codes for CASSPTAGTSGNNEQFF.

This clone was counted between two and nine times. This chain connects TRBV7-2 to TRBJ2-2, with D hard to call. Germline V lookup: CDR1 SGHTA, CDR2 FQGNSA. V was pared by 2 bases and J by 2 bases, with 6 bases between. The length of the CDR3 is 14 residues. The CDR3 DNA reads TGTGCCAGCAGCTTACCAGTCAACACCGGGGAGCTGTTTTTT. As protein: CASSLPVNTGELFF. Variable domain in full (rest from reference TRBV7-2 and TRBJ2-2): GAGVSQSPSNKVTEKGKDVELRCDPISGHTALYWYRQSLGQGLEFLIYFQGNSAPDKSGLPSDRFSAERTGGSVSTLTIQRTQQEDSAVYLCASSLPVNTGELFFGEGSRLTVL.

The chain carries TRBV19 and TRBJ2-2; tentatively, D is TRBD1 or TRBD2 (6 bases each). Trimming stripped 2 bases from V and 7 bases from J, with 17 bases between. The CDR3 is 16 amino acids. CDR1 LNHDA and CDR2 SQIVND come from the germline V gene (reference sequence). CDR3 DNA sequence: TGTGCCAGTAGTATATTTCCAGGGGCGCGGGGCGGGGAGCTGTTTTTT. The encoded protein is CASSIFPGARGGELFF. The complete variable domain, with remaining parts taken from reference TRBV19 and TRBJ2-2, reads DGGITQSPKYLFRKEGQNVTLSCEQNLNHDAMYWYRQDPGQGLRLIYYSQIVNDFQKGDIAEGYSVSREKKESFPLTVTSAQKNPTAFYLCASSIFPGARGGELFFGEGSRLTVL.

The chain carries TRBV7-7 and TRBJ2-1; 7 positions agree with TRBD2. CDR3 size: 15 residues. Germline CDR1 reads SSHAT; CDR2 reads FNYEAQ (reference sequence). V lost 1 base and J lost 4; bases outside the gene matches: 4. DNA of the CDR3: TGTGCCAGCAGCTTAGGGCTAGCGGAATACAATGAGCAGTTCTTC. This gives the protein CASSLGLAEYNEQFF. The full variable domain, completed using reference TRBV7-7 and TRBJ2-1, is GAGVSQSPRYKVTKRGQDVTLRCDPISSHATLYWYQQALGQGPEFLTYFNYEAQPDKSGLPSDRFSAERPEGSISTLTIQRTEQRDSAMYRCASSLGLAEYNEQFFGPGTRLTVL.

The V and J genes are TRBV29-1 and TRBJ1-1; TRBD1 matches 7 bases. This CDR3 has 11 amino acids. Trimming cost V 6 bases and J 6 bases; bases outside gene matches: 4. Germline CDR1 reads SQVTM; CDR2 reads ANQGSEA. In nucleotides, the CDR3 is TGCAGCGTCGACAGGGCTGCTGAAGCTTTCTTT. It translates to CSVDRAAEAFF.

The V and J genes are TRBV2 and TRBJ2-5; 7 bases map to TRBD1. The CDR3 contains 13 residues. In germline, CDR1 is SNHLY, CDR2 FYNNEI. CDR3 in DNA: TGTGTAAGTCTCGACAGGGCCAAGGAGACCCAGTACTTC. This encodes CVSLDRAKETQYF. Variable domain in full (rest from reference TRBV2 and TRBJ2-5): EPEVTQTPSHQVTQMGQEVILRCVPISNHLYFYWYRQILGQKVEFLVSFYNNEISEKSEIFDDQFSVERPDGSNFTLKIRSTKLEDSAMYFCVSLDRAKETQYFGPGTRLLVL.

The genes are TRBV28 and TRBJ2-3, with D perhaps matching TRBD1 or TRBD2 (6 bases each). V shed 6 bases and J shed 0 bases, with 13 bases lying between them. The CDR3 is 15 amino acids. Germline V gives CDR1 MDHEN, CDR2 SYDVKM. The CDR3 loop reads CASSEGGRSTDTQYF. The CDR3 nucleotides read TGTGCCAGCAGCGAAGGGGGGAGGAGCACAGATACGCAGTATTTT.

The chain uses TRBV9 and TRBJ2-5; no definite D call. The germline V gene encodes CDR1 SGDLS and CDR2 YYNGEE. The CDR3 spans 13 residues. V was pared by 3 bases and J by 1 base, with 7 bases between. The CDR3 DNA reads TGTGCCAGCAGCGCTCAGAGCCAAGAGACCCAGTACTTC. This translates into CASSAQSQETQYF.

The chain recombines TRBV1 with TRBJ1-4. TRBV1 has pseudogene status. This CDR3 spans 14 amino acids. The CDR3: CTSSRDGSWEKLFF. The CDR3 bases are TGCACCAGCAGCCGGGATGGAAGTTGGGAAAAACTGTTTTTT.

This chain connects TRBV13 to TRBJ1-2; 7 bases are shared with TRBD1. The CDR3 totals 14 residues. The V segment lost 5 bases and the J segment 4 bases; nucleotides outside the gene matches: 7. Germline loops: CDR1 PRHDT, CDR2 FYEKMQ (reference sequence). The CDR3 DNA sequence: TGTGCCAGCAGCCAAAACAGGGGCGGCTATGGCTACACCTTC. Protein sequence: CASSQNRGGYGYTF.

The CDR3 here is CAWSGGPNQPQHF. CDR3 nucleotides: TGTGCCTGGAGCGGGGGGCCAAATCAGCCCCAGCATTTT. This sequence joins TRBV30 and TRBJ1-5; a weak D match, TRBD1 (6 bases). V lost 3 bases to trimming and J lost 4 bases, with 10 bases between them. CDR1 is GTSNPN, CDR2 SVGIG, per germline (reference sequence). The CDR3 consists of 13 residues.

The chain employs TRBV14 and TRBJ1-2; 8 bases fit TRBD1. Trimming took 6 bases from V and 4 from J; bases not matched to a gene: 13. CDR1 is SGHDN, CDR2 FVKESK, per germline. The CDR3 runs to 16 residues. The CDR3 DNA reads TGTGCCAGCAGGAGGACAGGGTCATCGCCGAGCTATGGCTACACCTTC. It codes for CASRRTGSSPSYGYTF.

The rearrangement links TRBV28 to TRBJ1-5; the D gene is possibly TRBD1 (5 bases). V lost 9 bases and J lost 4, with 19 bases in between. Germline values: CDR1 MDHEN, CDR2 SYDVKM. The CDR3 has 15 residues. CDR3 protein: CASSRRDGRNQPQHF. In DNA, the CDR3 is TGTGCCAGTAGTCGCCGGGACGGAAGAAATCAGCCCCAGCATTTT.